This T cell receptor (beta chain) derives from a study of T cells in Graves' hyperthyroidism and ophthalmopathy. RNA transcripts served as the template for amplifying TCR beta CDR3 regions. The HTBI primer set was used in a first-round RT-PCR of the TCR CDR3. Each CDR3 protein gets one entry after TCRdb re-called the multiplex PCR reads with MiXCR. The sample includes approximately 590,000 distinct CDR3 sequences, more than 45% of them seen just once. Sequencing input: peripheral blood or thyroid tissue (not recorded which). The TCR sequence derives from a woman aged 18-35 years with Graves' hyperthyroidism.

CDR3 amino acids: CASSRRVSPYEQYF. CDR3 nucleotide sequence: TGTGCCAGCAGTCGCAGGGTTAGCCCCTACGAGCAGTACTTC. The rearrangement uses TRBV6-1 and TRBJ2-5; D is perhaps TRBD1 (5 bases). The better agreement between TRBJ2-7 and the DNA end casts doubt on the J call. The CDR3 has 14 amino acids. In germline, CDR1 is MNHNS, CDR2 SASEGT.